A selection of T cell receptor beta chains follows, all from one sample in a study of identical twins. TCRdb re-called the 5' RACE reads through MiXCR, storing one row per CDR3 protein. The data show around 220,000 distinct CDR3 sequences, about 14% seen once. The sequencing input was memory (CD45RO+) T cells sorted from blood. These receptors originate from a woman between 18 and 29 years old in good health. CDR3s include the opening cysteine and the closing phenylalanine or tryptophan. D genes are given only for firm matches. Clone size, where shown, is once, few, many, or a class for clones that have expanded.

15	TRBV24-1	TRBJ2-1	TRBD2	many	CATSDLSGGRNEQFF	TGTGCCACCAGTGATTTGTCGGGAGGCCGCAATGAGCAGTTCTTC
14	TRBV5-1	TRBJ2-3	TRBD2	.	CASGGLAGADTQYF	TGCGCCAGCGGCGGACTAGCGGGAGCAGATACGCAGTATTTT
16	TRBV12-3/TRBV12-4	TRBJ2-1	.	many	CASKPGASNPYNEQFF	TGTGCCAGCAAACCAGGGGCCAGCAACCCCTACAATGAGCAGTTCTTC
13	TRBV7-2	TRBJ2-1	.	.	CASSPTSYNEQFF	TGTGCCAGCAGCCCGACAAGCTACAATGAGCAGTTCTTC
15	TRBV20-1	TRBJ2-1	TRBD2	few	CSARGGKRGGLGEFF	TGCAGTGCTAGAGGAGGAAAGCGGGGGGGCCTGGGGGAGTTCTTC
16	TRBV6-1	TRBJ2-2	TRBD2	few	CASSQLSGGASGELFF	TGTGCCAGCAGCCAGCTAAGCGGGGGGGCCTCCGGGGAGCTGTTTTTT
14	TRBV5-1	TRBJ1-2	.	few	CASSLERVGRGYTF	TGCGCCAGCAGCTTGGAACGAGTTGGGCGCGGCTACACCTTC
14	TRBV6-1	TRBJ1-2	.	few	CASTPTGTSYGYTF	TGTGCCAGCACCCCTACAGGGACCTCCTATGGCTACACCTTC
15	TRBV9	TRBJ2-2	.	.	CASSVGTGGTGELFF	TGTGCCAGCAGCGTAGGGACTGGGGGGACCGGGGAGCTGTTTTTT
12	TRBV6-2/TRBV6-3	TRBJ2-7	.	few	CASRMTIYEQYF	TGTGCCAGCAGAATGACGATCTACGAGCAGTACTTC
15	TRBV12-3/TRBV12-4	TRBJ1-6	TRBD1	many	CASSRGSGRNSPLHF	TGTGCCAGCAGCAGGGGGTCAGGGCGGAATTCACCCCTCCACTTT
12	TRBV20-1	TRBJ2-1	.	many	CSADLSPGEQFF	TGCAGTGCGGATCTTTCGCCGGGTGAGCAGTTCTTC
16	TRBV9	TRBJ2-1	TRBD2	few	CASSVGLAGGHNEQFF	TGTGCCAGCAGCGTAGGCCTAGCGGGAGGGCACAATGAGCAGTTCTTC
12	TRBV20-1	TRBJ2-5	.	few	CSARQSGETQYF	TGCAGTGCTAGGCAGTCCGGAGAGACCCAGTACTTC
14	TRBV20-1	TRBJ2-1	TRBD2	.	CSARGRGDRNEQFF	TGCAGTGCTAGAGGGCGGGGGGATCGGAATGAGCAGTTCTTC
14	TRBV5-1	TRBJ1-3	TRBD1	.	CASNPGTGGNTIYF	TGCGCCAGCAACCCCGGGACAGGGGGAAACACCATATATTTT
14	TRBV7-6	TRBJ1-1	.	few	CASSSQWGDTEAFF	TGTGCCAGCAGCTCCCAATGGGGGGACACTGAAGCTTTCTTT
16	TRBV12-3/TRBV12-4	TRBJ2-6	.	.	CASSISPFSGANVLTF	TGTGCCAGCAGTATCTCCCCCTTCTCTGGGGCCAACGTCCTGACTTTC
13	TRBV24-1	TRBJ1-1	.	once	CDSMGGRGTEAFF	TGTGATTCGATGGGGGGACGCGGCACTGAAGCTTTCTTT
12	TRBV6-6	TRBJ2-2	.	.	CASSYSGRELFF	TGTGCCAGCAGTTACTCAGGCCGGGAGCTGTTTTTT
17	TRBV12-2	TRBJ2-3	.	.	CASRCRRGTTLTDTQYF	TGTGCAAGTCGCTGTCGCCGGGGGACTACCCTCACAGATACGCAGTATTTT
15	TRBV4-2	TRBJ2-2	.	few	CASSQDIPTAGELFF	TGTGCCAGCAGCCAAGATATCCCGACAGCCGGGGAGCTGTTTTTT
13	TRBV4-2	TRBJ2-1	.	.	CASSQEQWALQFF	TGTGCCAGCAGCCAAGAACAGTGGGCCCTCCAGTTCTTC
14	TRBV20-1	TRBJ1-3	TRBD1	many	CSASPGGSGNTIYF	TGCAGTGCTAGTCCAGGGGGCTCTGGAAACACCATATATTTT
16	TRBV19	TRBJ1-5	TRBD1	many	CASSIRDRTYGQPQHF	TGTGCCAGTAGTATCCGGGACAGGACGTATGGGCAGCCCCAGCATTTT
19	TRBV6-1	TRBJ1-1	TRBD1	few	CASSEGDRGLLYMNTEAFF	TGTGCCAGCAGTGAGGGGGACAGGGGTCTACTTTACATGAACACTGAAGCTTTCTTT
12	TRBV7-9	TRBJ2-7	.	.	CASSLFAYEQYF	TGTGCCAGCAGCTTATTCGCCTACGAGCAGTACTTC
14	TRBV20-1	TRBJ1-4	.	.	CSARGPPDNEKLFF	TGCAGTGCTAGGGGGCCACCCGATAATGAAAAACTGTTTTTT
17	TRBV3-1	TRBJ2-1	.	.	CASSQENGLAVYNEQFF	TGTGCCAGCAGCCAAGAGAACGGCTTAGCGGTCTACAATGAGCAGTTCTTC
12	TRBV11-2	TRBJ2-5	.	.	CASSLDLGTQYF	TGTGCCAGCAGCTTAGATCTGGGGACCCAGTACTTC
13	TRBV7-2	TRBJ2-3	.	.	CASRRDRYDTQYF	TGTGCCAGCAGGCGGGACAGATATGATACGCAGTATTTT
12	TRBV29-1	TRBJ2-3	.	.	CSVDRGDDTQYF	TGCAGCGTTGACCGGGGCGACGATACGCAGTATTTT
14	TRBV14	TRBJ2-1	TRBD2	.	CASSRLAGENEQFF	TGTGCCAGCAGCCGACTAGCGGGAGAGAACGAGCAGTTCTTC